The 31 T cell receptor beta chains presented below share a single source sample, sequenced in a study of identical twins. One entry per CDR3 protein, called by TCRdb with MiXCR from the 5' RACE reads. The sample includes hundreds of thousands of distinct CDR3 sequences, roughly 18% of them seen just once. Separately, the same data were catalogued under a study of T cells expressing NK-cell markers.

Sequencing was done on a sample of PBMCs. These receptors originate from a woman aged 18-30 years in good health.

The table lists this clonotype with a few counts. V is TRBV18 and J is TRBJ2-1; 8 positions match TRBD2. This CDR3 has 15 residues. The germline CDR1 and CDR2 sequences are KGHSH and LQKENI. J lost 6 bases, V lost 2 bases, and 6 bases had no gene match. The CDR3 DNA reads TGTGCCAGCTCACCAAGCGGGAGTCTCGGCAATGAGCAGTTCTTC. It translates to CASSPSGSLGNEQFF.

This chain joins TRBV7-3 and TRBJ2-3, with D possibly being TRBD1 or TRBD2 (5 bases each). The ends were cut back, 2 bases at V and 4 bases at J, with 16 bases in the middle. The CDR3 consists of 16 residues. The germline gives CDR1 SGHTA, CDR2 FQGTGA. CDR3 loop: CASSLSGAGDPDTQYF. In DNA form, the CDR3 reads TGTGCCAGCAGCTTATCCGGGGCCGGGGATCCAGATACGCAGTATTTT.

In this sample, this clonotype turned up a few times. The chain joins TRBV10-3 to TRBJ2-7; 7 nucleotides match TRBD2. Germline V gene data show CDR1 as ENHRY and CDR2 as SYGVKD. The CDR3 contains 16 residues. The J segment lost 7 bases and the V segment lost 1 base, leaving 13 bases of the junction unmatched. The CDR3 DNA reads as TGTGCCATCAGTGAGTGGCCCAGCGGGGCTGAGGGGGAGCAGTACTTC. Protein product: CAISEWPSGAEGEQYF.

The J gene is TRBJ1-1, the V gene TRBV6-1, with unresolved D. Trimming removed 4 bases from V and 4 bases from J, with 16 bases in between. The germline gives CDR1 MNHNS, CDR2 SASEGT. The CDR3 covers 15 residues. The CDR3 region has the DNA TGTGCCAGCAGTGCCGATAGGGTCAGGCGCACTGAAGCTTTCTTT. Protein sequence: CASSADRVRRTEAFF.

This clonotype appeared many times. This chain uses TRBV9 with TRBJ2-1; 10 positions agree with TRBD2. The germline V gene has CDR1 SGDLS and CDR2 YYNGEE. With 1 base clipped from V and 4 bases from J, the junction kept 2 bases outside the gene matches. There are 15 residues in the CDR3. The CDR3 loop is CASSVLAGGYNEQFF. In DNA form, the CDR3 reads TGTGCCAGCAGCGTATTAGCGGGGGGTTACAATGAGCAGTTCTTC.

This clonotype was detected a few times. The rearrangement links TRBV9 to TRBJ2-5; tentatively, D is TRBD2 (5 bases). CDR3 length: 15 residues. Trimming took off 3 bases at V and 4 bases at J, with 16 bases between the two ends. Per the germline V gene, CDR1 is SGDLS and CDR2 is YYNGEE. CDR3: CASSARRSGGETQYF. The CDR3 region has the DNA TGTGCCAGCAGCGCCCGGAGGTCCGGAGGAGAGACCCAGTACTTC.

This clonotype has only a few counts. The chain couples TRBV5-1 to TRBJ2-7; TRBD1 is a possible D gene (6 bases). The V end was cut by 3 bases, the J end by 4 bases, with 14 bases between. The germline CDR1 and CDR2 sequences are SGHRS and YFSETQ. The length of the CDR3 is 14 residues. The CDR3 loop reads CASSWGTGKYEQYF. In nucleotides, the CDR3 is TGCGCCAGCAGCTGGGGAACAGGGAAGTACGAGCAGTACTTC.

The CDR3 protein is CASSLAYAHEQYF. DNA of the CDR3: TGTGCCAGCAGTTTAGCGTACGCCCACGAGCAGTACTTC. The chain carries TRBV12-3 or TRBV12-4 and TRBJ2-7, with unresolved D. The CDR3 consists of 13 residues. The V and J ends lost 0 bases and 5 bases respectively, with 8 bases between them.

The rearrangement joins TRBV12-3 or TRBV12-4 to TRBJ2-1; 8 nucleotides align to TRBD2. The CDR3 loop spans 14 amino acids. Trimming took 7 bases from V and 7 from J; bases not matched to a gene: 9. This CDR3 is CASTSGGVWNEQFF. The CDR3 DNA reads TGTGCCAGCACCTCCGGGGGGGTCTGGAATGAGCAGTTCTTC.

The rearrangement links TRBV11-2 to TRBJ2-3, with D perhaps being TRBD1 or TRBD2 (5 bases each). The CDR3 is made up of 16 amino acids. Trimming took off 1 base at V and 0 bases at J, with 11 bases between the two ends. The germline gives CDR1 SGHAT, CDR2 FQNNGV. The CDR3 region has the DNA TGTGCCAGCAGCTTAGTGGGACCTCTCAGCACAGATACGCAGTATTTT. It is translated as CASSLVGPLSTDTQYF.

This clonotype has just a few counts. The CDR3 nucleotides read TGTGCCAGCAGCCCGGACGGGTTCGCGAACACCGGGGAGCTGTTTTTT. Translated: CASSPDGFANTGELFF. The V call is TRBV5-6, the J call TRBJ2-2; D gene ambiguous. CDR3 length equals 16 residues. Per the germline V gene, CDR1 is SGHDT and CDR2 is YYEEEE. Trimming took 4 bases from V and 0 from J, leaving 13 bases between them. Complete variable domain (other parts from reference TRBV5-6 and TRBJ2-2): DAGVTQSPTHLIKTRGQQVTLRCSPKSGHDTVSWYQQALGQGPQFIFQYYEEEERQRGNFPDRFSGHQFPNYSSELNVNALLLGDSALYLCASSPDGFANTGELFFGEGSRLTVL.

This clonotype has at least ten counts. V usage is TRBV20-1 and J usage is TRBJ2-5, with 8 nucleotides matching TRBD1. Germline lookup yields CDR1 DFQATT and CDR2 SNEGSKA (reference sequence). The V gene end was trimmed by 7 bases and the J gene end by 2 bases; junction bases not matched to a gene: 12. The CDR3 contains 15 residues. The CDR3 DNA is TGCAGTGTGCCGAGCCCGGGACAGGTTCAAGAGACCCAGTACTTC. This gives the protein CSVPSPGQVQETQYF.

This clonotype was seen a handful of times. The V gene is TRBV6-1, the J gene TRBJ2-2; tentatively, D is TRBD1 (6 bases). The CDR3 consists of 14 residues. The V gene's germline CDR1 is MNHNS and CDR2 SASEGT. V lost 7 bases, J lost 1 base, and 10 bases lay in between. The CDR3 sequence: CASTLGGNTGELFF. CDR3 DNA sequence: TGTGCCAGCACCTTAGGGGGGAACACCGGGGAGCTGTTTTTT.

The chain combines TRBV24-1 with TRBJ2-3; TRBD1 might be the D (5 bases). The germline V and J ends were trimmed by 0 bases and 5 bases, with 5 bases remaining between them. The CDR3 is 13 amino acids. Germline lookup yields CDR1 KGHDR and CDR2 SFDVKD. CDR3: CATSDLRGDTQYF. The CDR3 DNA follows: TGTGCCACCAGTGATTTGAGGGGAGATACGCAGTATTTT.

There are a few counts of this clonotype. The V and J genes are TRBV20-1 and TRBJ1-5; D call uncertain. Trimming left V 6 bases short and J 0 bases short, with 9 bases between. The germline V gene has CDR1 DFQATT and CDR2 SNEGSKA (reference sequence). The CDR3 is 13 residues long. CDR3 sequence reads: CSAIQHSNQPQHF. The CDR3, as DNA: TGCAGTGCAATCCAGCATAGCAATCAGCCCCAGCATTTT.

The chain combines TRBV5-1 with TRBJ2-7, with TRBD2 matching over 7 bases. Germline assignment: CDR1 SGHRS and CDR2 YFSETQ. This CDR3 has 13 amino acids. Unmatched junction bases numbered 4, after V lost 0 bases and J lost 7 bases. The CDR3 region is CASSLERGAEQYF. For the CDR3, the DNA is TGCGCCAGCAGCTTGGAGCGGGGAGCGGAGCAGTACTTC.

V and J are TRBV5-5 and TRBJ1-1; unclear D gene. V lost 2 bases and J lost 0, with 8 bases in between. This CDR3 is built from 14 residues. CDR1 is SGHKS and CDR2 is YYEKEE in the germline V gene (reference sequence). CDR3 residues: CASSFSAMNTEAFF. CDR3 nucleotides: TGTGCCAGCAGCTTCTCTGCAATGAACACTGAAGCTTTCTTT.

J is TRBJ2-1 and V is TRBV12-3 or TRBV12-4; TRBD1 matches 10 bases. The J segment lost 7 bases and the V segment lost 6 bases, leaving 6 bases of the junction unmatched. The CDR3 has 14 amino acids. This CDR3 reads CASSRDRGSNEQFF. In DNA form, the CDR3 reads TGTGCCAGCAGCCGGGACAGGGGTTCGAATGAGCAGTTCTTC.

The chain is built from TRBV25-1 and TRBJ2-1; D is possibly TRBD2 (5 bases). There are 13 residues in the CDR3. Germline CDR1 is MGHDK and CDR2 is SYGVNS. Trimming left V 10 bases short and J 2 bases short, with 12 bases between. The DNA for the CDR3 is TGTGCCATGCGGCGGGCCACCTACAATGAGCAGTTCTTC. Protein: CAMRRATYNEQFF.

The genes are TRBV29-1 and TRBJ2-1; weak D call: TRBD1 (6 bases). Per the germline V gene, CDR1 is SQVTM and CDR2 is ANQGSEA. Trimming pared 7 bases from V and 7 bases from J, leaving 20 bases between. This CDR3 comprises 14 residues. CDR3 coding DNA: TGCAGCGGACGGACAGCCAAAATTGGTAATGAGCAGTTCTTC. Translating it yields CSGRTAKIGNEQFF.

The chain combines TRBV7-3 with TRBJ2-3; D not resolved. The CDR3 spans 16 residues. V was trimmed by 5 bases and J by 0 bases, leaving 15 bases between them. Germline loops: CDR1 SGHTA, CDR2 FQGTGA. CDR3 amino acids: CASSPSWLRSTDTQYF. CDR3 sequence (DNA): TGTGCCAGCAGCCCGAGTTGGTTACGAAGCACAGATACGCAGTATTTT.

This clonotype was observed many times. The chain combines TRBV5-1 with TRBJ2-5, with D tentatively TRBD1 (6 bases). CDR1 is SGHRS, CDR2 YFSETQ, per germline. Deletions cut 5 bases from V and 4 bases from J, with 15 bases between. This CDR3 has 14 amino acids. The CDR3 region is CASSQGNIRETQYF. The CDR3, as DNA: TGCGCCAGCAGTCAGGGGAACATTCGAGAGACCCAGTACTTC. The whole variable domain, filled in from reference TRBV5-1 and TRBJ2-5, reads KAGVTQTPRYLIKTRGQQVTLSCSPISGHRSVSWYQQTPGQGLQFLFEYFSETQRNKGNFPGRFSGRQFSNSRSEMNVSTLELGDSALYLCASSQGNIRETQYFGPGTRLLVL.

This clonotype was seen more than once but under ten times. The J gene is TRBJ2-5, the V gene TRBV5-6; the match to TRBD1 covers 10 bases. The germline V gene encodes CDR1 SGHDT and CDR2 YYEEEE. The CDR3 is 14 residues long. Germline trimming cut 4 bases from V and 5 bases from J; bases unmatched to any gene: 5. CDR3 in DNA: TGTGCCAGCAGCACGCCGGGACAGGGGGAGACCCAGTACTTC. This sequence encodes CASSTPGQGETQYF.

The rearrangement uses TRBV2 and TRBJ2-5; D not resolved. Germline CDR1 reads SNHLY; CDR2 reads FYNNEI. This CDR3 region has 11 residues. CDR3 nucleotide sequence: TGTGCGGCAGCATCTCAAGAGACCCAGTACTTC. This gives the protein CAAASQETQYF.

This clonotype was seen only a few times. This chain links TRBV20-1 with TRBJ2-3, with 8 bases fitting TRBD2. Germline loops: CDR1 DFQATT, CDR2 SNEGSKA (reference sequence). This CDR3 contains 17 residues. The V and J ends lost 1 base and 3 bases, in that order; junction bases with no gene match: 12. The CDR3 loop reads CSARAPLSGGATDTQYF. DNA of the CDR3: TGCAGTGCTAGAGCTCCCCTTTCCGGGGGGGCAACAGATACGCAGTATTTT.

V usage is TRBV6-2 or TRBV6-3 and J usage is TRBJ2-5; TRBD2 matches at 15 bases. The CDR3 runs 17 residues. V lost 0 bases to trimming and J lost 4 bases; unmatched junction nucleotides: 3. Germline V gene data show CDR1 as MNHEY and CDR2 as SVGEGT. The CDR3 nucleotides are TGTGCCAGCAGTTACTCCTGGACTAGCGGGAGGGGAGAGACCCAGTACTTC. Translation: CASSYSWTSGRGETQYF.

This clonotype was observed a few times. The V gene is TRBV20-1, the J gene TRBJ2-7, with D tentatively TRBD1 or TRBD2 (5 bases each). Deletions cut 0 bases from V and 6 bases from J, with 18 bases between. Germline V CDR1 and CDR2: DFQATT, SNEGSKA (reference sequence). The CDR3 has 15 residues. CDR3 sequence: CSAREGRYPRLEQYF. The DNA for the CDR3 is TGCAGTGCTAGAGAGGGACGCTACCCCCGCCTCGAGCAGTACTTC.

The chain couples TRBV4-2 to TRBJ2-2; TRBD2 is a possible D gene (5 bases). The CDR3 is made up of 16 amino acids. The V end lost 0 bases, the J end lost 1 base, and 9 bases lay between the germline ends. The germline V gene encodes CDR1 LGHNA and CDR2 YNFKEQ. CDR3: CASSQETIMNTGELFF. CDR3 nucleotide sequence: TGTGCCAGCAGCCAAGAGACTATCATGAACACCGGGGAGCTGTTTTTT.

This clonotype appeared once. The chain links TRBV11-2 to TRBJ2-5; no clear D. V was clipped by 6 bases and J by 3 bases, with 8 bases between them. Germline-derived CDR1 and CDR2 are SGHAT and FQNNGV. CDR3 length: 12 amino acids. This chain's CDR3 is CASRSLEETQYF. DNA of the CDR3: TGTGCCAGCAGGAGTCTGGAAGAGACCCAGTACTTC.

The rearrangement joins TRBV12-3 or TRBV12-4 to TRBJ2-7, with 13 bases identical to TRBD2. CDR3 length: 17 residues. V was clipped by 5 bases and J by 2 bases; unmatched bases: 9. Written as DNA, the CDR3 is TGTGCCAGCAGTCCACAGCTCGGGACTAGCGGGACCTACGAGCAGTACTTC. Protein: CASSPQLGTSGTYEQYF.

This clonotype has more than one count but fewer than ten. The chain employs TRBV29-1 and TRBJ2-7; no firm D call. CDR3 length: 14 amino acids. Looked up from germline, CDR1 is SQVTM and CDR2 is ANQGSEA. Trimming cost V 7 bases and J 4 bases, with 20 bases left between them. Here the CDR3 DNA reads TGCAGCGCTCGAACCCGCTTGGACCAGTACGAGCAGTACTTC. It codes for CSARTRLDQYEQYF.